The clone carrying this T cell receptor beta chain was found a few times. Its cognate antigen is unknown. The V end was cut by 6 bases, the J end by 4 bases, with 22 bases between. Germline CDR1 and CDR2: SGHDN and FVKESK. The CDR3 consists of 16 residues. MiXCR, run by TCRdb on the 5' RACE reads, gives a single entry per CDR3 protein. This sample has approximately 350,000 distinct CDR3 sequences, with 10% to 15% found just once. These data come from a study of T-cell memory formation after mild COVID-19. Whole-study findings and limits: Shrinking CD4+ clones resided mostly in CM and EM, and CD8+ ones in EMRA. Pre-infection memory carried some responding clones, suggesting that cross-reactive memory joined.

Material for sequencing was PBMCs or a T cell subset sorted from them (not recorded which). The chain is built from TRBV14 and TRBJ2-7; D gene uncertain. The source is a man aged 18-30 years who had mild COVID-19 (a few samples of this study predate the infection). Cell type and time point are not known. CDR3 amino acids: CASRIDWETCRYEQYV. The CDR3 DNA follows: TGTGCCAGCAGGATTGATTGGGAAACCTGTAGGTACGAGCAGTACGTC.